This T cell receptor beta chain was sequenced during a study of cytomegalovirus exposure and HLA in healthy donors. Study-wide points: Listed as cytomegalovirus-associated were 150 or so TCR beta chains.

This clone turned up a few times. Its target is unknown. Trimming took off 1 base at V and 4 bases at J, with 11 bases between the two ends. CDR1 and CDR2 from the germline V gene are SGHTA and FQGNSA. The CDR3 runs 15 residues. Vbeta (60) and Jbeta (13) primers were used in the PCR. The method was immunoSEQ multiplex PCR; TCRdb's version includes in-frame clones alone and lacks a portion of them. There are about 93,000 clones in the sample; roughly 80% occur only once, and roughly 1.9% lies in the top ten. The sequenced sample consisted of PBMCs. The sequence derives from a boy between 5 and 17 years old in good health and CMV-seronegative. This chain connects TRBV7-2 to TRBJ1-5; D may be TRBD1 (6 bases). The CDR3 DNA reads as TGTGCCAGCAGCTTAGAGGGGGGGCCAAATCAGCCCCAGCATTTT. This gives the protein CASSLEGGPNQPQHF.